A selection of T cell receptor beta chains follows, all from one sample in a study of T-cell memory formation after mild COVID-19. TCRdb reprocessed the 5' RACE reads via MiXCR and lists one record per CDR3 protein. Of 250,000 to 400,000 distinct CDR3 sequences in the sample, more than 13% were seen once. Sequenced: PBMCs or a T cell subset sorted from them (not recorded which). The receptors here all came from a man between 18 and 35 years old who had mild COVID-19 (a few samples of this study predate the infection). Cell type and time point are not known. CDR3s include the opening cysteine and the closing phenylalanine or tryptophan. Each record gives: J gene, CDR3 length, D gene, clone size, V gene, CDR3 DNA, CDR3 protein. The D gene is left open where the match is weak. Clone size, where shown, is once, few, many, or a class for clones that have expanded.

J: TRBJ2-7
length: 14
D: TRBD2
size: NA
V: TRBV4-2
DNA: TGTGCCAGCAGCCAAGATTCTAGCGGGGCGCAGCAGTACTTC
CDR3: CASSQDSSGAQQYF

J: TRBJ2-7
length: 13
D: NA
size: NA
V: TRBV7-2
DNA: TGTGCCAGCAGCCGCCTCCCTGGATTCGAGCAGTACTTC
CDR3: CASSRLPGFEQYF

J: TRBJ2-5
length: 11
D: NA
size: few
V: TRBV6-6
DNA: TGTGCCAGCAACGAGGGGGGGTCCCAGTACTTC
CDR3: CASNEGGSQYF

J: TRBJ2-3
length: 16
D: NA
size: few
V: TRBV7-9
DNA: TGTGCCAGCAGCTACGGTAGGGGGGGGAGCACAGATACGCAGTATTTT
CDR3: CASSYGRGGSTDTQYF

J: TRBJ2-2
length: 17
D: TRBD2
size: few
V: TRBV4-2
DNA: TGTGCCAGCAGCTCCAACTGGCTAGCGGCGAGCACCGGGGAGCTGTTTTTT
CDR3: CASSSNWLAASTGELFF

J: TRBJ1-1
length: 12
D: NA
size: many
V: TRBV28
DNA: TGTGCCAGCAGCTTACTGAACACTGAAGCTTTCTTT
CDR3: CASSLLNTEAFF

J: TRBJ1-3
length: 14
D: NA
size: few
V: TRBV14
DNA: TGTGCCAGCAGCCTTTTATTCGCTGGAAACACCATATATTTT
CDR3: CASSLLFAGNTIYF

J: TRBJ1-6
length: 12
D: NA
size: NA
V: TRBV30
DNA: TGTGCCTGGCACAGGGTCTATTCACCCCTCCACTTT
CDR3: CAWHRVYSPLHF

J: TRBJ1-2
length: 11
D: NA
size: NA
V: TRBV7-9
DNA: TGTGCCAGCAGCTTAGAACCGGGTTCTACCTTC
CDR3: CASSLEPGSTF

J: TRBJ1-2
length: 15
D: NA
size: NA
V: TRBV29-1
DNA: TGCAGCGCCCTCGAAGGGGGGGACATATCCTATGGCTACACCTTC
CDR3: CSALEGGDISYGYTF

J: TRBJ1-1
length: 17
D: TRBD1
size: few
V: TRBV4-3
DNA: TGCGCCAGCAGTACTGTAATGGGACAGGGTTTCGTCAAAGGAGCTTTCTTT
CDR3: CASSTVMGQGFVKGAFF

J: TRBJ2-3
length: 13
D: NA
size: NA
V: TRBV23-1
DNA: TGCGAGGGGGCAGGAGGGTGGGCAGATACGCAGTATTTT
CDR3: CEGAGGWADTQYF

J: TRBJ2-1
length: 11
D: NA
size: NA
V: TRBV11-2
DNA: TGTGCCAGCAGCTCTCCGGGACATGCGTTCTTC
CDR3: CASSSPGHAFF

J: TRBJ2-5
length: 13
D: NA
size: NA
V: TRBV7-6
DNA: TGTGCCAGCAGCGTCTCGGCGGGGGAGACCCAGTACTTC
CDR3: CASSVSAGETQYF

J: TRBJ2-5
length: 16
D: NA
size: NA
V: TRBV4-2
DNA: TGTGCCAGCAGCCAAGAGGCACTCGCCCCGCAAGAGACCCAGTACTTC
CDR3: CASSQEALAPQETQYF

J: TRBJ2-7
length: 15
D: TRBD2
size: NA
V: TRBV6-2/TRBV6-3
DNA: TGTGCCAGCAGTCCCCTGAGCGGGGTCGCCTACGAGCAGTACTTC
CDR3: CASSPLSGVAYEQYF

J: TRBJ1-1
length: 15
D: TRBD1
size: NA
V: TRBV18
DNA: TGTGCCAGCTCACCCCGGACAGGGTGGGACACTGAAGCTTTCTTT
CDR3: CASSPRTGWDTEAFF

J: TRBJ1-1
length: 12
D: NA
size: many
V: TRBV24-1
DNA: TGTGCCACCAGTGATAAATGGGGGTCAGCTTTCTTT
CDR3: CATSDKWGSAFF

J: TRBJ2-2
length: 15
D: TRBD2
size: few
V: TRBV6-6
DNA: TGTGCCAGCAGACCGGGACTAGTGGTGGGCGGGGAGCTGTTTTTT
CDR3: CASRPGLVVGGELFF

J: TRBJ1-4
length: 14
D: NA
size: NA
V: TRBV6-6
DNA: TGTGCCAGCAGTTCGTCACAGGGCAATGAAAAACTGTTTTTT
CDR3: CASSSSQGNEKLFF

J: TRBJ2-7
length: 14
D: NA
size: NA
V: TRBV15
DNA: TGTGCCACCAGCGCCGCCAGGGGACTGAGGGAGCAGTACTTC
CDR3: CATSAARGLREQYF

J: TRBJ2-1
length: 16
D: TRBD2
size: many
V: TRBV5-1
DNA: TGCGCCAGCAGCTTAGGATCCTCGGCGGGGGTTTTTGAGCAGTTCTTC
CDR3: CASSLGSSAGVFEQFF

J: TRBJ1-2
length: 13
D: NA
size: few
V: TRBV12-3/TRBV12-4
DNA: TGTGCCAGCAGCCGCGGACGGTCCGGTGGCTACACCTTC
CDR3: CASSRGRSGGYTF

J: TRBJ2-7
length: 14
D: NA
size: few
V: TRBV13
DNA: TGTGCCAGCAGCTTAGATCGGCGATCCTACGAGCAGTACTTC
CDR3: CASSLDRRSYEQYF

J: TRBJ2-3
length: 17
D: TRBD2
size: few
V: TRBV11-2
DNA: TGTGCCAGCAGCGCGGGACTAGCGGGGGGGATAGCAGATACGCAGTATTTT
CDR3: CASSAGLAGGIADTQYF

J: TRBJ1-1
length: 15
D: NA
size: NA
V: TRBV5-1
DNA: TGCGCCAGCAGCTTGGGTTGGTATGGGAACACTGAAGCTTTCTTT
CDR3: CASSLGWYGNTEAFF

J: TRBJ2-1
length: 13
D: TRBD1
size: few
V: TRBV25-1
DNA: TGTGCCAGCACGAGGGCAGGGGGCTATGAGCAGTTCTTC
CDR3: CASTRAGGYEQFF

J: TRBJ2-3
length: 14
D: NA
size: NA
V: TRBV20-1
DNA: TGCAGTGCTAGAGATCTAGGGGGGTTGGATACGCAGTATTTT
CDR3: CSARDLGGLDTQYF

J: TRBJ2-7
length: 13
D: NA
size: NA
V: TRBV3-1
DNA: TGTGCCAGCAGCCGAGGACACGACTACGAGCAGTACTTC
CDR3: CASSRGHDYEQYF

J: TRBJ2-5
length: 15
D: TRBD1
size: NA
V: TRBV5-1
DNA: TGCGCCAGCAGCTCAGGAACAGGGGGCGGAGAGACCCAGTACTTC
CDR3: CASSSGTGGGETQYF

J: TRBJ1-6
length: 13
D: NA
size: NA
V: TRBV28
DNA: TGTGCCAGCAGTTCGGGGTATAATTCACCCCTCAACTTT
CDR3: CASSSGYNSPLNF

J: TRBJ2-2
length: 15
D: NA
size: few
V: TRBV5-1
DNA: TGCGCCAGCAGCCTAAATCGAGGACAGTCCGGGGAGCTGTTTTTT
CDR3: CASSLNRGQSGELFF

J: TRBJ2-7
length: 13
D: NA
size: many
V: TRBV9
DNA: TGTGCCAGCAGCGTAGCCAGCCCCGACGAGCAGTACTTC
CDR3: CASSVASPDEQYF

J: TRBJ2-7
length: 14
D: TRBD1
size: NA
V: TRBV29-1
DNA: TGCAGCGTTGAAGGGACAGGGGAGACCTACGAGCAGTACTTC
CDR3: CSVEGTGETYEQYF

J: TRBJ2-3
length: 15
D: TRBD2
size: few
V: TRBV7-7
DNA: TGTGCCAGCAGCCCGACTAGCGGGGGGGGAGATACGCAGTATTTT
CDR3: CASSPTSGGGDTQYF

J: TRBJ1-2
length: 15
D: NA
size: NA
V: TRBV29-1
DNA: TGCAGCGTTATAAACTCTCCGCGTGGGGGCTATGGCTACACCTTC
CDR3: CSVINSPRGGYGYTF

J: TRBJ2-3
length: 16
D: NA
size: few
V: TRBV6-5
DNA: TGTGCCAGCAGTTACTCGAGGGCAGGGCTTGGAGATACGCAGTATTTT
CDR3: CASSYSRAGLGDTQYF

J: TRBJ2-3
length: 17
D: TRBD1
size: NA
V: TRBV4-2
DNA: TGTGCCAGCAGCCGCGCAGGGGGCGGGGATTTCACAGATACGCAGTATTTT
CDR3: CASSRAGGGDFTDTQYF

J: TRBJ1-2
length: 15
D: NA
size: few
V: TRBV5-6
DNA: TGTGCCAGCAGCGGGGATTTGGGGCGTAACTATGGCTACACCTTC
CDR3: CASSGDLGRNYGYTF

J: TRBJ1-3
length: 13
D: NA
size: few
V: TRBV29-1
DNA: TGCAGCGTCGGACAGCGAGTTGGAAACACCATATATTTT
CDR3: CSVGQRVGNTIYF

J: TRBJ1-1
length: 15
D: NA
size: few
V: TRBV30
DNA: TGTGCCTGGAGTCCCTGGGGCGACAGATTCACTGAAGCTTTCTTT
CDR3: CAWSPWGDRFTEAFF

J: TRBJ1-2
length: 13
D: NA
size: few
V: TRBV20-1
DNA: TGCAGTGCTACAGGGCAGGGAGGTTATGGCTACACCTTC
CDR3: CSATGQGGYGYTF